Sequencing of this TCR beta chain was carried out in a study of T-cell memory formation after mild COVID-19. As for the study in general: TCR clusters were largely donor specific. General study findings and limits: Unconfirmed was the SARS-CoV-2 specificity of second-wave clones that peaked on day 37.

V lost 5 bases to trimming and J lost 3 bases, with 9 bases between them. The CDR3 totals 13 residues. CDR1 and CDR2 (germline): SGHTA, FQGNSA. TCRdb re-derived calls from the 5' RACE reads in MiXCR, one entry per CDR3 protein. This sample has 350,000 to 500,000 distinct CDR3 sequences, with roughly 18% found just once. With regard to this clonotype: Its antigen remains unknown.

The specimen sequenced was PBMCs or a T cell subset sorted from them (not recorded which). The J gene is TRBJ2-3, the V gene TRBV7-2, with D possibly being TRBD1 or TRBD2 (5 bases each). The sequence derives from a man between 18 and 35 years old who had mild COVID-19 (a few samples of this study predate the infection). Cell type and time point are not known. The CDR3 bases are TGTGCCAGCAGCGACTACAGGACAGATACGCAGTATTTT. Residues: CASSDYRTDTQYF.